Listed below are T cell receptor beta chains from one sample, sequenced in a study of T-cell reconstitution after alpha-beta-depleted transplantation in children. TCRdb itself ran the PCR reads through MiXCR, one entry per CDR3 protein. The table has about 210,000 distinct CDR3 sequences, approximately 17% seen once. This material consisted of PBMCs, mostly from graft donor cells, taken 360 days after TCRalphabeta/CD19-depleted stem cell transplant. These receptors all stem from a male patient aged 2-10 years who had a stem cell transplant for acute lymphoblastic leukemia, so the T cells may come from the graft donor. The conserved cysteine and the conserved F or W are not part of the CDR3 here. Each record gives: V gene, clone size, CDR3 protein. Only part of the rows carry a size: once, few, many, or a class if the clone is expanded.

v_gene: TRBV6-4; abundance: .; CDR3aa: ASRTGRVGQPQH
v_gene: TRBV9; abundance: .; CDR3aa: ASSVASQTDTQY
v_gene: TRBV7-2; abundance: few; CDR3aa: ATTGRKTNTGELF
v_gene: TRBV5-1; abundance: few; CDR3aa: ASSLAPGTEQF
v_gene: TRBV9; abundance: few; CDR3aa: ASSVGRYNEQF
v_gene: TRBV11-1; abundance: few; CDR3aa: ASSYIRLAQRDLTDTQY
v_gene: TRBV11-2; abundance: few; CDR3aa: ASRLLGTSLPGELF
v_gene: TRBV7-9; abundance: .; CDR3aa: ASSSPDRFNSPLH
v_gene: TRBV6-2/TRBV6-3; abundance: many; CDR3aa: ASSTPLITGELF
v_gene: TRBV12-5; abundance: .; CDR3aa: ASVGKEGSYTEAF
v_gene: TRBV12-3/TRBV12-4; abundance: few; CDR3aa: ASSFGGLHYNEQF
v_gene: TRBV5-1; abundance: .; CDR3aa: ASRGFGDTEAF
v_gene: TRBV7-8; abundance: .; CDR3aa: ASSVGSSSTDTQY
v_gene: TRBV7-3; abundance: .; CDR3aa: ASSLAGGANEQY
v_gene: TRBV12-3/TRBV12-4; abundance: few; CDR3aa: ASRTGRGSTEAF
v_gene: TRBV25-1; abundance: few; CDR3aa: ASSESIDDTGELF
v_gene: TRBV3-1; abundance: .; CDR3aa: ASSRKTGGVYEQY
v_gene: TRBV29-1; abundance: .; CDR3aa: SVARVGETQY
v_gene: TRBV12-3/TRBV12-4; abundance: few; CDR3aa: ASGPTGGTNEKLF